The sequence of this TCR beta chain was determined in a study of control samples from healthy donors and cancer patients. The table came from immunoSEQ multiplex PCR; TCRdb's copy has only in-frame clones and leaves some out. The profile shows 110,000 or so clones, 83% of them singletons. The CDR3 has 14 amino acids. Trimming shortened V by 1 base and J by 0 bases, and 9 bases separated the two germline ends. Looked up from germline, CDR1 is GTSNPN and CDR2 is SVGIG (reference sequence). The material sequenced was blood. This receptor was taken from a woman aged 50 to 65 in good health. The rearrangement links TRBV30 to TRBJ1-1; D gene uncertain. The CDR3 DNA is TGTGCCTGGAGTGGGGCCAGCTTGAACACTGAAGCTTTCTTT. Encoded protein: CAWSGASLNTEAFF. Looking up the rest from reference TRBV30 and TRBJ1-1 gives the full variable domain: SQTIHQWPATLVQPVGSPLSLECTVEGTSNPNLYWYRQAAGRGLQLLFYSVGIGQISSEVPQNLSASRPQDRQFILSSKKLLLSDSGFYLCAWSGASLNTEAFFGQGTRLTVV.